Listed below are T cell receptor beta chains from one sample, sequenced in a study of neurological immune-mediated disorders. One entry per CDR3 protein results from TCRdb running MiXCR on the 5' RACE reads. This sample has 70,000 to 90,000 distinct CDR3 sequences; 4.5% to 6.5% occur once, and the top ten carry 2% to 2.5%. The sequenced sample consisted of PBMCs. The receptor source for this set is a woman aged 25 to 45 with multiple sclerosis. Each CDR3 is given with its conserved first and last residue. Each record gives: CDR3 DNA, CDR3 protein, V gene, clone size, J gene, D gene. D genes are given only for firm matches. Clone sizes are given selectively: once, few, many, or a class where the clone is expanded.

TGTGCCAGCAGTCACCGGACAGGGGGCGGCAATCAGCCCCAGCATTTT | CASSHRTGGGNQPQHF | TRBV6-2/TRBV6-3 | few | TRBJ1-5 | TRBD1
TGCAGTGCTTCGACGGGGGCCGGGATGAACACCGGGGAGCTGTTTTTT | CSASTGAGMNTGELFF | TRBV20-1 | few | TRBJ2-2 | NA
TGTGCCAGCAGCATCAATAATTCACCCCTCCACTTT | CASSINNSPLHF | TRBV7-2 | NA | TRBJ1-6 | NA
TGCAGTGCTAGAGAGAGGGGGACCGGGGAGCTGTTTTTT | CSARERGTGELFF | TRBV20-1 | many | TRBJ2-2 | NA
TGCGCCAGCAGAAGACAGGACCGATACAATGAGCAGTTCTTC | CASRRQDRYNEQFF | TRBV5-1 | many | TRBJ2-1 | NA
TGTGCCACCAGCAGAGATAACGGGGACGGCGAGCAGTACTTC | CATSRDNGDGEQYF | TRBV15 | many | TRBJ2-7 | NA
TGCGCCAGCAGGCTAGCGAGCACTCAAGAGACCCAGTACTTC | CASRLASTQETQYF | TRBV5-1 | few | TRBJ2-5 | NA
TGCGCCAGCAGCGCTGGACAGGCTTACTCTGGGGCCAACGTCCTGACTTTC | CASSAGQAYSGANVLTF | TRBV4-1 | NA | TRBJ2-6 | TRBD1
TGTGCCACCAGCAGATACTCCAGGGGCCGAGCTGAAGCTTTCTTT | CATSRYSRGRAEAFF | TRBV15 | many | TRBJ1-1 | NA
TGTGCCAGCAGTTACCGAGTCCTTTCTGGCTCCTACAATGAGCAGTTCTTC | CASSYRVLSGSYNEQFF | TRBV6-5 | many | TRBJ2-1 | NA
TGTGCCAGCAGTTACTCGGGAGGCATGAACACTGAAGCTTTCTTT | CASSYSGGMNTEAFF | TRBV6-5 | NA | TRBJ1-1 | NA
TGTGCCAGCAGTTTGCAGGGCCTAGAGTCACCCCTCCACTTT | CASSLQGLESPLHF | TRBV12-3/TRBV12-4 | NA | TRBJ1-6 | NA
TGCGCCAGCACCACGACTAGCGGGGGGGCCCGGGAGACCCAGTACTTC | CASTTTSGGARETQYF | TRBV5-1 | few | TRBJ2-5 | TRBD2
TGTGCCATCAGTGCGGTGGGAGGGCCGGCCGAGCAGTACTTC | CAISAVGGPAEQYF | TRBV10-3 | many | TRBJ2-7 | TRBD2
TGTGCCAGCAGCGGGACGGGGGGCCGGGAGACCCAGTACTTC | CASSGTGGRETQYF | TRBV9 | many | TRBJ2-5 | NA
TGTGCCTGGAGTGTCCGGGACATGCCAGCTTTCTTT | CAWSVRDMPAFF | TRBV30 | many | TRBJ1-1 | NA
TGTGCCAGCAGGTGGACCCTAGCGGGGGCCGGGGAGCTGTTTTTT | CASRWTLAGAGELFF | TRBV12-3/TRBV12-4 | few | TRBJ2-2 | TRBD2